This TCR beta chain is from a study of identical twins. One entry per CDR3 protein results from TCRdb running MiXCR on the 5' RACE reads. The repertoire consists of over 550,000 distinct CDR3 sequences, with about 7.1% occurring once and the leading ten covering 1.6%. This CDR3 has 17 residues. This clonotype appeared many times. These same data were also listed under a study on yellow fever vaccine responses in identical twins.

What was sequenced was PBMCs. This clonotype was sampled from a woman between 18 and 29 years old in good health. The chain is built from TRBV21-1 and TRBJ2-1; the D call TRBD1 from the table was never checked on the DNA. TRBV21-1 is an annotated pseudogene. Written as DNA, the CDR3 is TGTGCCAGCAGCAAAGGTCAGGGGTCTTCTCCTACAAATGAGCAGTTCTTC. Translation gives CASSKGQGSSPTNEQFF.